Sequencing of this T cell receptor (beta chain) was carried out in a study of shared clonotypes between healthy human individuals. The study's findings and limits: Few donors restricted represented genetic and exposure-history diversity. Estimated richness was generally greater in naive than memory subsets.

Only CD45RO-negative cells positively selected for CCR7 counted as naive CD8 cells, so terminally differentiated effector memory CD45RA+ cells were excluded. A deep-level run was used for the assay. DNA at 150 to 250 ng, tens of thousands of T cell genomes, went into sorted-subset replicate PCRs. Assay: immunoSEQ multiplex PCR; the TCRdb copy retains only in-frame clones and omits some. The sample shows approximately 2,200,000 clones, under 95% of them seen only once. This CDR3 region has 14 residues. V was clipped by 5 bases and J by 3 bases; unmatched bases: 3. The germline V gene has CDR1 LNHDA and CDR2 SQIVND (reference sequence). Of note for this clone: Its matching antigen is unknown.

The sample comprised naive CD8+ T cells from PBMCs. This receptor was obtained from a man aged 18 to 30 in good health. Some clones in this sample may be carry-over from other donors' samples. The V and J genes are TRBV19 and TRBJ2-5, with TRBD2 matching 10 bases. The CDR3 sequence: CASSVGLAEETQYF. DNA of the CDR3: TGTGCCAGTAGTGTAGGACTAGCGGAAGAGACCCAGTACTTC.